These 11 T cell receptor delta chains originate from one sample sequenced in a study of Vδ1+ human thymocytes. Extracted RNA was reverse transcribed into cDNA. CDR3 amplicons came from multiplex PCR with pooled V-gene forward and constant-region reverse primers. TCRdb reprocessed the multiplex PCR reads through CATT. The sample includes 50,000 to 60,000 delta-chain clones, more than 13% of them seen just once. No cognate antigen is known for these TCRs. The study, taken as a whole, reports: In the thymus, TRG and TRD repertoires looked highly polyclonal with Gaussian CDR3 lengths.

The sample taken for sequencing was Vdelta1+ gamma-delta thymocytes from the thymus. Subset defined: FACS-sorted CD3+ TCRalphabeta- TCRVdelta1+ TCRVdelta2- thymocytes. The source of these receptors is a girl in the first two years of life who had congenital heart surgery.

In its sample, this clone was seen a few times. This chain joins TRDV1 and TRDJ1, with TRDD3 matching over 10 bases. This CDR3 is 19 amino acids long. Unmatched junction bases numbered 14, after V lost 4 bases and J lost 0 bases. The germline gives CDR1 TSWWSYY, CDR2 QGS. The CDR3 spells CALGGLCGTGGSYTDKLIF. The CDR3 DNA sequence: TGTGCTCTTGGGGGACTTTGCGGTACTGGGGGATCGTACACCGATAAACTCATCTTT.

This clone appeared a few times. The gene calls are TRDV2 and TRDJ1, with 10 bases matching TRDD3. J was trimmed by 0 bases and V by 3 bases; bases with no gene match: 15. Per germline, CDR1 GEAIGNYY and CDR2 EKD. This CDR3 spans 19 amino acids. In nucleotides, the CDR3 is TGTGCCTGTGACGCGTACTGGGGGATCACCCCCGACTACACCGATAAACTCATCTTT. Translation: CACDAYWGITPDYTDKLIF.

This rearrangement joins TRDV1 to TRDJ1; 8 nucleotides line up with TRDD3. This CDR3 is 20 amino acids long. The junction had 19 bases not matched to a gene; V was cut back by 4 bases and J by 0 bases. Germline V CDR1 and CDR2: TSWWSYY, QGS. CDR3 loop: CALGAPSLPRLGGYTDKLIF. CDR3 coding DNA: TGTGCTCTTGGGGCCCCAAGCCTACCCCGACTGGGGGGGTACACCGATAAACTCATCTTT.

V is TRDV1 and J is TRDJ1, with 9 nucleotides matching TRDD3. The V gene end was trimmed by 0 bases and the J gene end by 0 bases; junction bases not matched to a gene: 26. Germline CDR1 and CDR2: TSWWSYY and QGS. This CDR3 has 24 amino acids. CDR3 sequence: CALGELRNLPSPSLGDEYTDKLIF. For the CDR3, the DNA is TGTGCTCTTGGGGAACTACGAAACCTCCCTTCTCCAAGCCTGGGGGATGAATACACCGATAAACTCATCTTT.

This chain uses TRDV1 with TRDJ1; 11 bases are shared with TRDD3. The CDR3 runs 20 residues. V shed 4 bases and J 3 bases; nucleotides not matched to a gene: 19. Per the germline V gene, CDR1 is TSWWSYY and CDR2 is QGS. The CDR3 reads CALGAILPTRLGDIPDKLIF. For the CDR3, the DNA is TGTGCTCTTGGGGCGATCCTTCCTACGAGACTGGGGGATATCCCCGATAAACTCATCTTT.

In its sample, this clone was seen a few times. The J gene is TRDJ1, the V gene TRDV1, with a weak D call TRDD2 (6 bases). CDR3 length equals 21 residues. From germline, CDR1 is TSWWSYY and CDR2 QGS. Trimming shortened V by 5 bases and J by 1 base, and 32 bases separated the two germline ends. The CDR3 protein is CALGPPPILQRKRVCTDKLIF. The CDR3 nucleotides are TGTGCTCTTGGGCCTCCCCCCATCCTACAGCGCAAACGGGTTTGCACCGATAAACTCATCTTT.

Details on this clone: One end of the junction fails to match germline, which may point to a read error. The genes are TRDV1 and TRDJ1; maybe TRDD3 (5 bases). CDR1 is TSWWSYY and CDR2 is QGS in the germline V gene. The CDR3 runs to 15 residues. In DNA, the CDR3 is TGCGCTCTTGGGGAATTTTACAAGTACACCGATAAACTCATCTTT. It specifies CALGEFYKYTDKLIF.

This clone was counted a few times. J is TRDJ2 and V is TRDV1, with a weak D call TRDD3 (6 bases). Trimming left V 0 bases short and J 4 bases short, with 24 bases between. CDR3 length equals 20 residues. Germline V gene data show CDR1 as TSWWSYY and CDR2 as QGS. CDR3 DNA: TGTGCTCTTGGGGAACTGGGAGGCCTGGGGAACCATCCCTGGACAGCACAACTCTTCTTT. This codes for CALGELGGLGNHPWTAQLFF.

This clone was recorded a few times. This chain joins TRDV1 and TRDJ1, with 9 bases matching TRDD3. Germline V gene sequence: CDR1 TSWWSYY, CDR2 QGS. The CDR3 has 16 residues. The J segment lost 0 bases and the V segment lost 1 base, leaving 3 bases of the junction unmatched. The CDR3 DNA follows: TGTGCTCTTGGGGAACCGTACTGGGGGAACACCGATAAACTCATCTTT. This gives the protein CALGEPYWGNTDKLIF.

The chain recombines TRDV1 with TRDJ1, with TRDD3 matching over 10 bases. CDR1 TSWWSYY and CDR2 QGS come from the germline V gene. V lost 0 bases and J lost 10; bases outside the gene matches: 17. The CDR3 is 18 amino acids. CDR3 DNA sequence: TGTGCTCTTGGGGAACTACGCTCCACCCTCTGGGGGATATTTCGACTCATCTTT. It yields the protein CALGELRSTLWGIFRLIF.

This clone was counted between two and nine times. This sequence joins TRDV1 and TRDJ1; TRDD3 matches 8 bases. V shed 3 bases, J shed 0 bases, and the junction held 9 bases outside the gene matches. This CDR3 is built from 17 residues. The germline CDR1 and CDR2 sequences are TSWWSYY and QGS. The CDR3 protein is CALGDASGGPYTDKLIF. In nucleotides, the CDR3 is TGTGCTCTTGGGGATGCTTCTGGGGGACCGTACACCGATAAACTCATCTTT.